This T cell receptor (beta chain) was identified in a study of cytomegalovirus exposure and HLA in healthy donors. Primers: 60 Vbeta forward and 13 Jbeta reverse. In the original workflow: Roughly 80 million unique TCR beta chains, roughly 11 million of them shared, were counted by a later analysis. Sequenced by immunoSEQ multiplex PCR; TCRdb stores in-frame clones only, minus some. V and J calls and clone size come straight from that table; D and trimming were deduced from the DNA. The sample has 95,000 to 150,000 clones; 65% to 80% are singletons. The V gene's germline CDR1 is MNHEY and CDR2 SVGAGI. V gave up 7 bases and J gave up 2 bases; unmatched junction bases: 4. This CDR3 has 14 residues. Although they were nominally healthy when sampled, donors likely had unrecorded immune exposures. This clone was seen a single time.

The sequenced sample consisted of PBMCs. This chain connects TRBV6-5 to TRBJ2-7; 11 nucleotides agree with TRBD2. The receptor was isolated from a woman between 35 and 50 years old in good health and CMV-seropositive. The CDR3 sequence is CASTLAGGAYEQYF. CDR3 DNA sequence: TGTGCCAGCACCTTAGCGGGAGGGGCCTACGAGCAGTACTTC.